The rows below give T cell receptor beta chains drawn from one sample of a study of blood T cells in healthy people across ages. MiXCR, applied by TCRdb to the 5' RACE reads, yields one record per CDR3 protein. The sample contains about 640,000 distinct CDR3 sequences, roughly 50% of which appear only once. Sequencing was performed on blood. The receptors shown here come from a man between 60 and 70 years old in good health. CDR3s include the opening cysteine and the closing phenylalanine or tryptophan. The D gene is left open where the match is weak. The size field is filled for only some rows; it gives once, few, many or a size class.

clone_size,j_call,v_call,d_call,cdr3_aa,cdr3_nt
once,TRBJ1-2,TRBV29-1,TRBD1,CSVRDRFRYTF,TGCAGCGTTCGGGACAGGTTTCGCTACACCTTC
.,TRBJ1-2,TRBV20-1,.,CSARDPNAANYGYTF,TGCAGTGCTAGAGATCCAAATGCGGCGAACTATGGCTACACCTTC
.,TRBJ2-7,TRBV25-1,TRBD2,CASSDWPSGGYEQYF,TGTGCCAGCAGTGACTGGCCTAGCGGGGGATACGAGCAGTACTTC
few,TRBJ2-1,TRBV6-5,.,CASNRAGEQFF,TGTGCCAGCAACCGGGCGGGAGAGCAGTTCTTC
.,TRBJ1-2,TRBV7-8,TRBD1,CASSSITGGDYGYTF,TGTGCCAGCAGCTCAATCACAGGGGGCGACTATGGCTACACCTTC
.,TRBJ2-2,TRBV29-1,.,CSGGGPNTGELFF,TGCAGCGGTGGCGGTCCGAACACCGGGGAGCTGTTTTTT
.,TRBJ2-5,TRBV20-1,.,CSASRNGGWETQYF,TGCAGTGCTAGTCGTAACGGAGGATGGGAGACCCAGTACTTC
few,TRBJ2-1,TRBV4-2,.,CASSQGQGGYNEQFF,TGTGCCAGCAGCCAAGGCCAGGGTGGTTACAATGAGCAGTTCTTC
.,TRBJ1-1,TRBV10-3,.,CAISERTHEAFF,TGTGCCATCAGTGAGCGAACACATGAAGCTTTCTTT
.,TRBJ2-3,TRBV29-1,.,CSVEDGGEDTDTQYF,TGCAGCGTTGAAGATGGAGGCGAAGACACAGATACGCAGTATTTT
.,TRBJ2-1,TRBV2,TRBD2,CASSPGASGGDEQFF,TGTGCCAGCAGCCCCGGGGCTAGCGGGGGAGATGAGCAGTTCTTC
many,TRBJ2-1,TRBV10-3,.,CAARQTDNEQFF,TGTGCCGCTAGACAGACAGACAATGAGCAGTTCTTC
.,TRBJ2-6,TRBV12-3/TRBV12-4,.,CASRDTSSGANVLTF,TGTGCCAGCAGGGATACTAGCTCTGGGGCCAACGTCCTGACTTTC
.,TRBJ2-1,TRBV29-1,TRBD1,CSVFKGPGTGSNEQFF,TGCAGCGTTTTTAAGGGCCCCGGGACAGGGTCGAATGAGCAGTTCTTC
once,TRBJ2-3,TRBV20-1,.,CSASWGKSTDTQYF,TGCAGTGCTAGCTGGGGGAAAAGCACAGATACGCAGTATTTT
.,TRBJ2-1,TRBV11-2,.,CASSFLGGTGYNEQFF,TGTGCCAGCAGCTTTCTGGGCGGTACAGGTTACAATGAGCAGTTCTTC
.,TRBJ2-1,TRBV10-3,.,CAIRAGDNYNEQFF,TGTGCCATCAGGGCGGGGGACAATTACAATGAGCAGTTCTTC
.,TRBJ2-7,TRBV12-3/TRBV12-4,TRBD1,CASAAPDRGIYEQYF,TGTGCCAGCGCGGCCCCGGACAGGGGCATCTACGAGCAGTACTTC
.,TRBJ2-7,TRBV20-1,.,CSARIRGGSYNEQYF,TGCAGTGCTAGAATCCGGGGCGGTTCCTACAATGAGCAGTACTTC
.,TRBJ1-2,TRBV5-1,TRBD1,CASSPSDRADYYGYTF,TGCGCCAGCAGCCCATCAGACAGGGCCGATTACTATGGCTACACCTTC
.,TRBJ2-7,TRBV20-1,.,CSARRPPEVSYEQYF,TGCAGTGCTAGACGGCCCCCTGAAGTAAGCTACGAGCAGTACTTC
.,TRBJ2-3,TRBV5-1,TRBD1,CASSWAGTGLGDTQYF,TGCGCCAGCAGCTGGGCCGGGACAGGGTTAGGAGATACGCAGTATTTT
few,TRBJ2-5,TRBV29-1,TRBD1,CSVSPGQGTETQYF,TGCAGCGTTTCCCCGGGACAGGGGACGGAGACCCAGTACTTC
.,TRBJ2-5,TRBV5-5,.,CASSLAVGPGETQYF,TGTGCCAGCAGCTTGGCCGTGGGACCAGGCGAGACCCAGTACTTC
.,TRBJ2-5,TRBV28,.,CASVPSAGIQETQYF,TGTGCCAGCGTCCCGAGTGCGGGAATTCAAGAGACCCAGTACTTC
few,TRBJ2-7,TRBV14,.,CASSQTGSSYEQYF,TGTGCCAGCAGCCAGACGGGGTCCTCCTACGAGCAGTACTTC
.,TRBJ2-7,TRBV5-1,TRBD1,CASSKDRPYEQYF,TGCGCCAGCAGCAAGGACAGGCCTTACGAGCAGTACTTC
.,TRBJ2-5,TRBV11-1,TRBD2,CASSTGLYQETQYF,TGTGCCAGCAGCACGGGACTATACCAAGAGACCCAGTACTTC
.,TRBJ2-5,TRBV25-1,.,CASSLFGGWETQYF,TGTGCCAGCAGTCTATTTGGGGGCTGGGAGACCCAGTACTTC
.,TRBJ2-5,TRBV4-2,.,CASSQAQGGETQYF,TGTGCCAGCAGCCAGGCACAAGGGGGAGAGACCCAGTACTTC
.,TRBJ1-4,TRBV15,TRBD1,CATSRDHEGAEKLFF,TGTGCCACCAGCAGAGATCACGAGGGGGCGGAAAAACTGTTTTTT
few,TRBJ1-5,TRBV5-4,TRBD1,CASSRDRGQDQPQHF,TGTGCCAGCAGCAGGGACAGGGGGCAAGATCAGCCCCAGCATTTT
.,TRBJ2-1,TRBV7-7,.,CASSQGFGEQFF,TGTGCCAGCAGCCAGGGGTTCGGTGAGCAGTTCTTC
few,TRBJ1-5,TRBV5-1,.,CASSLDPGGYQPQHF,TGCGCCAGCAGCTTGGACCCAGGTGGTTATCAGCCCCAGCATTTT
.,TRBJ2-4,TRBV21-1,.,CASSKEGLAKNIQYF,TGTGCCAGCAGCAAAGAGGGCTTAGCCAAAAACATTCAGTACTTC
.,TRBJ1-1,TRBV18,TRBD1,CASSLTIHGTAYTEAFF,TGTGCCAGCTCACTCACCATCCATGGGACAGCTTACACTGAAGCTTTCTTT
once,TRBJ2-3,TRBV20-1,.,CSARALASTDTQYF,TGCAGTGCTAGAGCTCTAGCGAGCACAGATACGCAGTATTTT
.,TRBJ2-1,TRBV15,.,CATSPRTTYNEQFF,TGTGCCACCAGCCCAAGGACTACTTACAATGAGCAGTTCTTC
.,TRBJ2-3,TRBV20-1,.,CSARDSWGVGTDTQYF,TGCAGTGCTAGAGACTCGTGGGGGGTAGGCACAGATACGCAGTATTTT
.,TRBJ1-2,TRBV6-2/TRBV6-3,.,CASSHQGYGYTF,TGTGCCAGCAGTCATCAGGGCTATGGCTACACCTTC
.,TRBJ2-3,TRBV6-2/TRBV6-3,.,CASTTKDTQYF,TGTGCCAGCACCACGAAGGATACGCAGTATTTT
few,TRBJ2-7,TRBV10-3,TRBD1,CAISEPWTGLNYEQYF,TGTGCCATCAGCGAACCCTGGACAGGGCTGAACTACGAGCAGTACTTC
.,TRBJ1-5,TRBV10-3,.,CAIRDPGSNQPQHF,TGTGCCATCAGAGACCCCGGGAGCAATCAGCCCCAGCATTTT
.,TRBJ2-5,TRBV20-1,TRBD2,CSADAGGAGQETQYF,TGCAGTGCTGACGCCGGGGGGGCCGGGCAAGAGACCCAGTACTTC
.,TRBJ2-5,TRBV14,TRBD2,CASSPGLAGTWYQETQYF,TGTGCCAGCAGCCCCGGACTAGCGGGGACTTGGTACCAAGAGACCCAGTACTTC
.,TRBJ2-5,TRBV12-5,TRBD2,CASGVFPGGETQYF,TGTGCTAGTGGTGTGTTTCCCGGGGGGGAGACCCAGTACTTC
.,TRBJ1-5,TRBV6-1,.,CASSDTGTGSNQPQHF,TGTGCCAGCAGTGATACGGGGACCGGTAGCAATCAGCCCCAGCATTTT
.,TRBJ2-3,TRBV7-2,.,CASLPGRSTDTQYF,TGTGCCAGCTTGCCTGGGAGGAGCACAGATACGCAGTATTTT
.,TRBJ1-1,TRBV18,TRBD1,CASSSTGEGTEAFF,TGTGCCAGCTCGTCGACAGGGGAGGGCACTGAAGCTTTCTTT